The 20 T cell receptor beta chains reported below all come from one sample, sequenced in a study of patients and donors after allogeneic stem cell transplantation (dated by TCRdb to about 2020). The library was built by means of RT-PCR. Instrument used: NextSeq 550. TCRdb took the public reads, trimmed them with fastp at Q25, ran MiXCR for clone calling and kept in-frame beta chains. Duplicate CDR3 protein sequences are folded into a single record with the most common DNA and genes. This sample has roughly 230,000 distinct CDR3 sequences in its table, and roughly 15% of those were observed once. Approximately 10% of the sample is in the top ten clones. Sequencing was performed on blood, either unsorted or a sorted T cell fraction (not recorded which). These receptor sequences come from a human donor who was either an allogeneic HSCT recipient or a stem cell or donor lymphocyte infusion donor (not recorded which). It is not recorded whose cells these are; they may come from a transplant donor.

The rearrangement links TRBV18 to TRBJ2-5; 12 bases map to TRBD2. Trimming at V came to 4 bases and at J to 2 bases, leaving 5 bases not matched to a gene. CDR1 KGHSH and CDR2 LQKENI come from the germline V gene. CDR3 length: 16 amino acids. The CDR3 coding sequence is TGTGCCAGCTCACGGCTAGCGGGAGGGCGACAAGAGACCCAGTACTTC. Translating gives CASSRLAGGRQETQYF.

This clonotype was recorded many times. The chain uses TRBV19 and TRBJ1-5, with 7 bases lining up with TRBD1. Trimming took 6 bases from V and 2 from J; bases not matched to a gene: 4. Germline V gives CDR1 LNHDA, CDR2 SQIVND (reference sequence). This CDR3 has 14 amino acids. CDR3 protein: CASRQGLGNQPQHF. The CDR3 coding sequence is TGTGCCAGTAGACAGGGGCTGGGCAATCAGCCCCAGCATTTT.

The gene calls are TRBV19 and TRBJ2-1; 10 bases are a match to TRBD1. V lost 2 bases and J lost 7; bases outside the gene matches: 8. Germline values: CDR1 LNHDA, CDR2 SQIVND (reference sequence). The CDR3 has 16 amino acids. The DNA for the CDR3 is TGTGCCAGTAGTATAACAACCGGGACAGGGGTTAATGAGCAGTTCTTC. Translated: CASSITTGTGVNEQFF. Full variable domain (rest looked up from reference TRBV19 and TRBJ2-1): DGGITQSPKYLFRKEGQNVTLSCEQNLNHDAMYWYRQDPGQGLRLIYYSQIVNDFQKGDIAEGYSVSREKKESFPLTVTSAQKNPTAFYLCASSITTGTGVNEQFFGPGTRLTVL.

The sample holds many counts of this clonotype. V is TRBV20-1 and J is TRBJ1-4; D is possibly TRBD1 (5 bases). Per germline, CDR1 DFQATT and CDR2 SNEGSKA (reference sequence). This CDR3 is 12 amino acids long. V gave up 5 bases and J gave up 8 bases, with 12 bases separating them. Here the CDR3 reads CSAGGEAEKLFF. Written as DNA, the CDR3 is TGCAGTGCTGGGGGGGAAGCGGAAAAACTGTTTTTT.

The chain employs TRBV6-2 or TRBV6-3 and TRBJ2-5; either TRBD1 or TRBD2 may supply D (5 bases each). V was cut by 6 bases and J by 1 base, with 6 bases left in between. CDR1 and CDR2 from the germline V gene are MNHEY and SVGEGT. This CDR3 spans 12 amino acids. The CDR3 sequence: CASRRGQETQYF. For the CDR3, the DNA is TGTGCCAGCAGGAGGGGCCAAGAGACCCAGTACTTC.

The V and J genes are TRBV7-2 and TRBJ2-7; the match to TRBD1 covers 10 bases. CDR1 and CDR2 from the germline V gene are SGHTA and FQGNSA. The V segment lost 4 bases and the J segment 5 bases; nucleotides outside the gene matches: 5. This CDR3 has 14 amino acids. The CDR3 DNA follows: TGTGCCAGCAGCTCGAGACAGGGGGCTCACGAGCAGTACTTC. It specifies CASSSRQGAHEQYF.

This chain uses TRBV4-2 with TRBJ2-5; 8 nucleotides match TRBD1. Per germline, CDR1 LGHNA and CDR2 YNFKEQ. There are 16 residues in the CDR3. The J segment lost 3 bases and the V segment lost 3 bases, leaving 9 bases of the junction unmatched. CDR3 amino acids: CASSQAAGQGKETQYF. The CDR3 DNA reads TGTGCCAGCAGCCAGGCTGCCGGACAGGGAAAAGAGACCCAGTACTTC.

The chain has TRBV20-1 and TRBJ2-7; possible D gene TRBD2, 7 bases. The germline CDR1 and CDR2 sequences are DFQATT and SNEGSKA (reference sequence). The V and J ends lost 8 bases and 6 bases respectively, with 17 bases between them. CDR3 length: 12 residues. CDR3 in DNA: TGCAGTACGGTCGGGGGGCGAGGCGAGCAGTACTTC. This encodes CSTVGGRGEQYF.

This clonotype turned up a few times. The chain recombines TRBV20-1 with TRBJ2-1, with 10 bases fitting TRBD1. The V gene's germline CDR1 is DFQATT and CDR2 SNEGSKA (reference sequence). The CDR3 consists of 14 residues. With 1 base clipped from V and 6 bases from J, the junction kept 3 bases outside the gene matches. This chain's CDR3 is CSARAGQGLNEQFF. As DNA, the CDR3 is TGCAGTGCTAGAGCGGGACAGGGGCTCAATGAGCAGTTCTTC.

This chain uses TRBV3-1 with TRBJ2-7; 8 bases align to TRBD2. This CDR3 region has 12 residues. V was clipped by 3 bases and J by 7 bases; unmatched bases: 2. CDR1 and CDR2 (germline): LGHDT, YNNKEL (reference sequence). CDR3 sequence reads: CASSHGGREQYF. The CDR3 nucleotides are TGTGCCAGCAGCCACGGCGGGAGGGAGCAGTACTTC.

The chain is built from TRBV7-2 and TRBJ1-2; the D gene is possibly TRBD1 (5 bases). Germline CDR1 is SGHTA and CDR2 is FQGNSA. The CDR3 runs to 17 residues. V lost 1 base to trimming and J lost 2 bases, with 17 bases between them. The CDR3 region has the DNA TGTGCCAGCAGCTTAGGGGGCCAGGGATCATTCAACTATGGCTACACCTTC. Translating it yields CASSLGGQGSFNYGYTF. The complete variable domain, with remaining parts taken from reference TRBV7-2 and TRBJ1-2, reads GAGVSQSPSNKVTEKGKDVELRCDPISGHTALYWYRQSLGQGLEFLIYFQGNSAPDKSGLPSDRFSAERTGGSVSTLTIQRTQQEDSAVYLCASSLGGQGSFNYGYTFGSGTRLTVV.

This clonotype has a handful of counts. The rearrangement joins TRBV5-6 to TRBJ2-7, with a weak D call TRBD1 (5 bases). The V end lost 3 bases, the J end lost 0 bases, and 13 bases lay between the germline ends. Germline CDR1 SGHDT, CDR2 YYEEEE. This CDR3 has 15 amino acids. The CDR3: CASSWGPDPSYEQYF. In DNA form, the CDR3 reads TGTGCCAGCAGCTGGGGCCCAGACCCCTCCTACGAGCAGTACTTC. Complete variable domain (other parts from reference TRBV5-6 and TRBJ2-7): DAGVTQSPTHLIKTRGQQVTLRCSPKSGHDTVSWYQQALGQGPQFIFQYYEEEERQRGNFPDRFSGHQFPNYSSELNVNALLLGDSALYLCASSWGPDPSYEQYFGPGTRLTVT.

This clonotype has more than one count but fewer than ten. The V call is TRBV20-1, the J call TRBJ2-3, with TRBD1 matching over 8 bases. The germline V gene encodes CDR1 DFQATT and CDR2 SNEGSKA (reference sequence). The CDR3 spans 13 residues. The V gene end was trimmed by 1 base and the J gene end by 6 bases; junction bases not matched to a gene: 3. This chain's CDR3 is CSARVDRGDTQYF. CDR3 coding DNA: TGCAGTGCTAGAGTAGACAGGGGCGATACGCAGTATTTT.

The sample holds many counts of this clonotype. The chain joins TRBV4-2 to TRBJ2-3; weak D call: TRBD2 (6 bases). CDR3 size: 11 residues. V dropped 4 bases and J dropped 8 bases, with 7 bases sitting between them. In germline, CDR1 is LGHNA, CDR2 YNFKEQ. The CDR3 region has the DNA TGTGCCAGCAGCCTGGGAGGTACGCAGTATTTT. It is translated as CASSLGGTQYF.

The chain employs TRBV19 and TRBJ1-2; possible D gene TRBD1, 5 bases. The CDR3 extends over 12 amino acids. Germline V CDR1 and CDR2: LNHDA, SQIVND (reference sequence). V was clipped by 2 bases and J by 8 bases, with 9 bases between them. DNA for the CDR3: TGTGCCAGTAGTATAAGGGGTCACGGCTACACCTTC. The encoded protein is CASSIRGHGYTF.

The chain carries TRBV6-2 or TRBV6-3 and TRBJ1-5; TRBD1 aligns across 9 bases. The J segment lost 8 bases and the V segment lost 8 bases, leaving 19 bases of the junction unmatched. Germline V gene data show CDR1 as MNHEY and CDR2 as SVGEGT. CDR3 length equals 17 residues. CDR3 sequence: CASPRGQGSSLREPQHF. The CDR3 nucleotides read TGTGCCAGCCCCCGGGGACAGGGAAGTTCTCTGAGGGAGCCCCAGCATTTT.

The chain combines TRBV6-1 with TRBJ1-1; D is uncertain. V lost 8 bases to trimming and J lost 6 bases, with 25 bases between them. This CDR3 comprises 16 residues. The germline gives CDR1 MNHNS, CDR2 SASEGT. As DNA, the CDR3 is TGTGCCAGCTTGTCCGGACCCGGGTTAGGGCTATCTGAAGCTTTCTTT. Translated: CASLSGPGLGLSEAFF.

This clonotype was counted at least ten times. The chain recombines TRBV29-1 with TRBJ2-7, with TRBD1 matching over 9 bases. The CDR3 length is 13 residues. Germline assignment: CDR1 SQVTM and CDR2 ANQGSEA. V was pared by 7 bases and J by 5 bases, with 9 bases of the junction left unmatched. The CDR3 protein is CSGTGGAIHEQYF. The CDR3 nucleotides are TGCAGCGGCACAGGGGGCGCGATCCACGAGCAGTACTTC.

This clonotype was observed many times. The chain joins TRBV12-3 or TRBV12-4 to TRBJ2-1, with a tentative D call TRBD2 (7 bases). The V gene lost 3 bases and the J gene lost 0 bases, with 15 bases spanning the gap. CDR3 length equals 17 residues. The CDR3 loop is CASSFIQRGGSYNEQFF. As DNA, the CDR3 is TGTGCCAGCAGTTTCATTCAGAGGGGGGGCTCCTACAATGAGCAGTTCTTC.

This clonotype was seen a few times. V gene TRBV20-1 combines with J gene TRBJ1-5; D perhaps matches TRBD1 (6 bases). Looked up from germline, CDR1 is DFQATT and CDR2 is SNEGSKA (reference sequence). V was shortened by 0 bases and J by 0 bases, with 18 bases between the two germline ends. The CDR3 runs to 18 residues. The CDR3 region has the DNA TGCAGTGCTAGAGATCGGACGGGAGGGGGTGTTAGCAATCAGCCCCAGCATTTT. Protein: CSARDRTGGGVSNQPQHF.